Shown below are 10 T cell receptor beta chains from a single sample sequenced in a study of T cells in Graves' hyperthyroidism and ophthalmopathy. TCR beta CDR3 region amplification was performed from RNA transcripts. Primed by the HTBI set, a first-round RT-PCR was run on the TCR CDR3. TCRdb processed the multiplex PCR reads anew with MiXCR; each CDR3 protein has one entry. The sample has hundreds of thousands of distinct CDR3 sequences, approximately 14% seen once. What was sequenced was blood. These receptors were taken from a woman aged 18-30 years with Graves' hyperthyroidism.

V and J are TRBV18 and TRBJ2-4, with 7 bases that match TRBD1. Losses at the gene ends were 3 bases for V and 0 bases for J; bases not matched to a gene: 5. In germline, CDR1 is KGHSH, CDR2 LQKENI. The CDR3 is 16 residues long. Here the CDR3 DNA reads TGTGCCAGCTCACCGAAACAGGGGTTAGCCAAAAACATTCAGTACTTC. It yields the protein CASSPKQGLAKNIQYF.

This clonotype has a count of ten or more. V gene TRBV20-1 combines with J gene TRBJ2-1, with TRBD2 matching over 10 bases. CDR1 is DFQATT, CDR2 SNEGSKA, per germline (reference sequence). The CDR3 is 14 residues long. Losses at the gene ends were 7 bases for V and 7 bases for J; bases not matched to a gene: 10. The DNA of the CDR3 is TGCAGTGGGGGGGCTAGCGGGAGATTGAATGAGCAGTTCTTC. Translating it yields CSGGASGRLNEQFF.

This chain links TRBV19 with TRBJ1-4, with unresolved D. Trimming left V 4 bases short and J 4 bases short, with 13 bases between. Germline V gives CDR1 LNHDA, CDR2 SQIVND (reference sequence). The CDR3 covers 15 residues. The CDR3 DNA reads TGTGCCAGTAGTACCTCCCGAGGGATTAATGAAAAACTGTTTTTT. Its protein is CASSTSRGINEKLFF.

V is TRBV20-1 and J is TRBJ1-2; TRBD1 aligns across 7 bases. CDR3 size: 15 residues. Per germline, CDR1 DFQATT and CDR2 SNEGSKA (reference sequence). V shed 2 bases, J shed 5 bases, and the junction held 11 bases outside the gene matches. The chain's CDR3 is CSARSLAGQLYGYTF. CDR3 bases: TGCAGTGCTAGATCTCTGGCGGGACAGCTATATGGCTACACCTTC.

Remarks on this clonotype: Just one base apart from a much larger clone, this may be a read error. V gene TRBV11-2 combines with J gene TRBJ2-7; TRBD1 is a possible D gene (6 bases). The CDR3 extends over 16 amino acids. Per germline, CDR1 SGHAT and CDR2 FQNNGV. The CDR3 is CASSIPFRTDTYEQCF. The DNA for the CDR3 is TGTGCCAGCAGCATACCTTTCCGGACAGATACCTACGAGCAGTGCTTC.

This clonotype has only a few counts. V is TRBV5-1 and J is TRBJ2-7, with D perhaps TRBD1 (5 bases). The V end lost 5 bases, the J end lost 2 bases, and 14 bases lay between the germline ends. Germline CDR1 is SGHRS and CDR2 is YFSETQ. The CDR3 spans 14 residues. CDR3 in amino acids: CASRSHDRAYEQYF. For the CDR3, the DNA is TGCGCCAGCAGGTCCCACGACAGAGCCTACGAGCAGTACTTC. Combining the CDR3 with reference TRBV5-1 and TRBJ2-7 gives the whole variable domain KAGVTQTPRYLIKTRGQQVTLSCSPISGHRSVSWYQQTPGQGLQFLFEYFSETQRNKGNFPGRFSGRQFSNSRSEMNVSTLELGDSALYLCASRSHDRAYEQYFGPGTRLTVT.

This clonotype has more than one count but fewer than ten. The genes are TRBV20-1 and TRBJ1-2, with TRBD1 matching 7 bases. The J segment lost 4 bases and the V segment lost 6 bases, leaving 11 bases of the junction unmatched. Germline CDR1 is DFQATT and CDR2 is SNEGSKA (reference sequence). This CDR3 is built from 14 residues. The CDR3 DNA reads as TGCAGTGCCATATCAGGGGGAGTGTCCTATGGCTACACCTTC. Translating gives CSAISGGVSYGYTF.

In its sample, this clonotype was seen many times. The rearrangement joins TRBV12-3 or TRBV12-4 to TRBJ2-2; TRBD2 agrees at 14 bases. With V trimmed by 3 bases and J by 3 bases, 3 bases remained unmatched. The CDR3 runs to 17 residues. The CDR3 loop is CASSLTSGGAYTGELFF. The CDR3 DNA is TGTGCCAGCAGTTTGACTAGCGGGGGGGCGTACACCGGGGAGCTGTTTTTT.

There are many counts of this clonotype. This chain links TRBV5-6 with TRBJ2-7; the D gene is possibly TRBD1 (5 bases). Germline CDR1 and CDR2: SGHDT and YYEEEE. This CDR3 spans 15 amino acids. V lost 5 bases and J lost 4, with 19 bases in between. The CDR3 loop reads CASRQDEQEIYEQYF. The CDR3 nucleotides are TGTGCCAGCAGACAAGACGAACAGGAGATTTACGAGCAGTACTTC.

In its sample, this clonotype was seen a few times. The chain carries TRBV20-1 and TRBJ2-5, with D possibly TRBD1 on 5 matching bases. The ends were cut back, 3 bases at V and 7 bases at J, with 18 bases in the middle. CDR1 is DFQATT, CDR2 SNEGSKA, per germline (reference sequence). This CDR3 has 14 amino acids. The CDR3 DNA is TGCAGTGCTAGCGCTGGAAGGACAAGGGGGACCCAGTACTTC. It specifies CSASAGRTRGTQYF.